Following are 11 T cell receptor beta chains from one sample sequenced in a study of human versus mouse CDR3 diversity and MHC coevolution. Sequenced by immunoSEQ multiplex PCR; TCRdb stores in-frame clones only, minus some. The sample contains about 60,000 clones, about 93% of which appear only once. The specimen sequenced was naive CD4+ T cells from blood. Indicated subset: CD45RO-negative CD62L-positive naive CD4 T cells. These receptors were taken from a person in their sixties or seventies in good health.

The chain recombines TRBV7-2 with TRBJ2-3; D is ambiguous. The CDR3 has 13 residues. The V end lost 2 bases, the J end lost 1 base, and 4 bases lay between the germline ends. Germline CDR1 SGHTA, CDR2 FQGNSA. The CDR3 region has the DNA TGTGCCAGCAGCTTAACAGGCACAGATACGCAGTATTTT. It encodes CASSLTGTDTQYF. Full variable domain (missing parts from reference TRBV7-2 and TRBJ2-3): GAGVSQSPSNKVTEKGKDVELRCDPISGHTALYWYRQSLGQGLEFLIYFQGNSAPDKSGLPSDRFSAERTGGSVSTLTIQRTQQEDSAVYLCASSLTGTDTQYFGPGTRLTVL.

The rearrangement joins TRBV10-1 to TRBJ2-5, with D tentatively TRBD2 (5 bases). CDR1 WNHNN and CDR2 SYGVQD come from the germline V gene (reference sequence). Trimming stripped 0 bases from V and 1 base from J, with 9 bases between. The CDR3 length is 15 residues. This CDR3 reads CASSESLSGQETQYF. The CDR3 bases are TGCGCCAGCAGTGAGTCCTTAAGCGGCCAAGAGACCCAGTACTTC.

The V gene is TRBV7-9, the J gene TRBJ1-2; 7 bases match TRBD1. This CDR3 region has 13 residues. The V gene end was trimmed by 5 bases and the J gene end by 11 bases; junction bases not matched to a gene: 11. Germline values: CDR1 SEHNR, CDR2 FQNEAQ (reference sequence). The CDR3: CASSLDPDRLYTF. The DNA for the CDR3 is TGTGCCAGCAGCCTAGATCCGGACAGGCTTTACACCTTC.

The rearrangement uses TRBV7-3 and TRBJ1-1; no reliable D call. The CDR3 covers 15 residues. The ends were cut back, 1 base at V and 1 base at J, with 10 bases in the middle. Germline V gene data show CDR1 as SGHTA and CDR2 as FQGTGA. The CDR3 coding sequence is TGTGCCAGCAGCTTAATGGCAGGCGAGAACACTGAAGCTTTCTTT. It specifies CASSLMAGENTEAFF.

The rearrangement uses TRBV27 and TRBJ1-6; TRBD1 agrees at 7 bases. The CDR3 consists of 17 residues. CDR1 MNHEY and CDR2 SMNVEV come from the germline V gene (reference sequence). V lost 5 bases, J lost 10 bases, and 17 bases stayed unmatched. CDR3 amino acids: CASSPIYPGTEGSPLHF. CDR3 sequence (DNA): TGTGCCAGCAGTCCCATTTACCCCGGGACAGAAGGCTCACCCCTCCACTTT.

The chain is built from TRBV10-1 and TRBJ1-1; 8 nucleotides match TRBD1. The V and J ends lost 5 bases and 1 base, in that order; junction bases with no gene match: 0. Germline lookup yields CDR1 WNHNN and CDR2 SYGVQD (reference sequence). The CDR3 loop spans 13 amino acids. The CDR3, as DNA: TGCGCCAGCAGTCAGGGGGCGAACACTGAAGCTTTCTTT. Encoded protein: CASSQGANTEAFF.

The CDR3 sequence: CAWSESGTGAYNEQFF. The CDR3 DNA follows: TGTGCCTGGAGTGAGTCCGGGACAGGGGCGTACAATGAGCAGTTCTTC. This chain links TRBV30 with TRBJ2-1, with 10 nucleotides matching TRBD1. Germline-derived CDR1 and CDR2 are GTSNPN and SVGIG (reference sequence). This CDR3 spans 16 amino acids. The ends lost 1 base at V and 4 bases at J; junction bases unmatched: 7.

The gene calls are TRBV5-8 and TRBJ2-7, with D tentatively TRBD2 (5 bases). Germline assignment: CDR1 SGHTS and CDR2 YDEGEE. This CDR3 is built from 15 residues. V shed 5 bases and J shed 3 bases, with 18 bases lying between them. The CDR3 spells CASSFEGGPGYEQYF. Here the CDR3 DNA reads TGTGCCAGCAGTTTCGAGGGCGGTCCCGGCTACGAGCAGTACTTC.

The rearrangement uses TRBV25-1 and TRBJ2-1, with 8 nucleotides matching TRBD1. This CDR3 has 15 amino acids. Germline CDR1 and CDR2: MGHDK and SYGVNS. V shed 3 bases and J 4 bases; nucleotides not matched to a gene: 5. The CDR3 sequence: CASSEAGTGYNEQFF. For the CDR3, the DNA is TGTGCCAGCAGTGAGGCCGGGACAGGATACAATGAGCAGTTCTTC.

CDR3 bases: TGTGCCAGTAGTATAGATCTTATGGTGGTAGCGCTAGGTAACAATGAGCAGTTCTTC. This sequence encodes CASSIDLMVVALGNNEQFF. This chain links TRBV19 with TRBJ2-1; D possibly corresponds to TRBD2 (5 bases). Germline-derived CDR1 and CDR2 are LNHDA and SQIVND (reference sequence). V dropped 0 bases and J dropped 5 bases, with 23 bases sitting between them. The CDR3 has 19 amino acids.

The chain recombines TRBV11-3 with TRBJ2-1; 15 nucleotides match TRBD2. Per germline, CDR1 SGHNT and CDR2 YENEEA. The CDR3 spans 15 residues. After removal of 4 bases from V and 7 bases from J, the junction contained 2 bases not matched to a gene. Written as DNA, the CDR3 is TGTGCCAGCAGCTCCGGGACTAGCGGGAGGAATGAGCAGTTCTTC. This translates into CASSSGTSGRNEQFF.